This T cell receptor (beta chain) was recovered during a study of blood T cell repertoires in COVID-19. Background on the study: Some COVID-19 samples were acute and others convalescent; all came from the United States, Italy and Spain.

In the original processing: Amplification from reference gene primers served as the basis for estimated nucleated cell counts. Profiling relied on immunoSEQ multiplex PCR, and the TCRdb table lists in-frame clones only, not all of them. That table furnishes V, J and clone size, whereas the DNA furnished D and trimming. Of some 180,000 clones in the sample, 65% to 85% were seen once. The germline V gene has CDR1 LNHDA and CDR2 SQIVND (reference sequence). The CDR3 is 15 amino acids. V was pared by 4 bases and J by 5 bases, with 7 bases of the junction left unmatched. This receptor was taken from a woman in her 70s who had recovered from COVID-19. The sequenced sample consisted of peripheral blood. The chain carries TRBV19 and TRBJ2-5; the match to TRBD1 covers 10 bases. The CDR3 coding sequence is TGTGCCAGTAGTAGGGACAGGGGTCCGTGGGAGACCCAGTACTTC. Translated, it gives CASSRDRGPWETQYF.